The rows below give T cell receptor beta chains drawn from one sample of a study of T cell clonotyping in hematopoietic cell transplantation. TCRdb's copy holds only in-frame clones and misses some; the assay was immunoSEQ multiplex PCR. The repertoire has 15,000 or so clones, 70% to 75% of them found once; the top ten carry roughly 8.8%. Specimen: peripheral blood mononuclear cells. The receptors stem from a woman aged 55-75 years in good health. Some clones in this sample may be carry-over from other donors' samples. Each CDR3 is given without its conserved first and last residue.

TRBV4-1	ASSQNALRDPANYGYT
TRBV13	ASSSTGAYEQY
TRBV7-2	ASSERGNAQPQH
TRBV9	ASSSGPTGHTEAF
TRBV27	ASREDRGAGVNTGELF
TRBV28	ASSLVGPGAYGYT
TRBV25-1	ASYSGLRTGELF
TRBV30	AWRRTRVETQY
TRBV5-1	ASSAFRPNEKLF
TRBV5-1	ASSVGQENSPLH
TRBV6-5	ASSNGRVGNIQY
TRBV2	ASSEGLAGRQETQY
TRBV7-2	ASSLVVSRGYT
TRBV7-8	ASSPYGGVGNQPQH
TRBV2	ASTRNSNQPQH
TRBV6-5	ASSLSRTGTNYGYT
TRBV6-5	ASREGGTNEKLF
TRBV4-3	ASSQEWAAETQY
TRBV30	AWSVLGSGELF
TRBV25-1	ASSEPGQLYEQY
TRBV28	ASSLGGTHSPLH
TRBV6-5	ASSYMKGGPYEQY